A selection of T cell receptor beta chains follows, all from one sample in a study of T cells in narcolepsy. Assay used: immunoSEQ multiplex PCR; TCRdb lists only in-frame clones, some missing. The sample lists approximately 24,000 clones; roughly four fifths were seen once. The sample consisted of CD45RA- memory CD4+ T cells from PBMCs. All receptors come from a human donor with narcolepsy. Both conserved end residues are part of each CDR3. D genes are given only for firm matches. Size values are once, few and many counts, or a class for expanded clones, and some rows have none.

CDR3 protein: CASNLQGEIYEQYF; CDR3 DNA: TGTGCCAGCAACCTCCAGGGGGAGATCTACGAGCAGTACTTC; J gene: TRBJ2-7; D gene: TRBD1; V gene: TRBV9; clone size: NA
CDR3 protein: CASSERQGSNSPLHF; CDR3 DNA: TGTGCCAGCAGTGAACGCCAGGGGAGTAATTCACCCCTCCACTTT; J gene: TRBJ1-6; D gene: NA; V gene: TRBV6-1; clone size: once
CDR3 protein: CASSLGLAEYNEQFF; CDR3 DNA: TGTGCCAGCAGCTTAGGGCTAGCAGAATACAATGAGCAGTTCTTC; J gene: TRBJ2-1; D gene: NA; V gene: TRBV11-2; clone size: NA
CDR3 protein: CASTPGTASGNTIYF; CDR3 DNA: TGTGCCAGCACCCCTGGGACAGCCTCTGGAAACACCATATATTTT; J gene: TRBJ1-3; D gene: TRBD1; V gene: TRBV7-8; clone size: NA
CDR3 protein: CASSSRDRHQETQYF; CDR3 DNA: TGTGCCAGCAGTTCCCGGGACAGGCATCAAGAGACCCAGTACTTC; J gene: TRBJ2-5; D gene: TRBD1; V gene: TRBV28; clone size: NA
CDR3 protein: CASSRGPSSAEAFF; CDR3 DNA: TGTGCCAGCAGCCGGGGACCGTCATCTGCTGAAGCTTTCTTT; J gene: TRBJ1-1; D gene: NA; V gene: TRBV11-3; clone size: NA
CDR3 protein: CSVEGGARDTIYF; CDR3 DNA: TGCAGCGTTGAAGGGGGGGCGAGAGACACCATATATTTT; J gene: TRBJ1-3; D gene: NA; V gene: TRBV29-1; clone size: NA
CDR3 protein: CASNIGGGTEAFF; CDR3 DNA: TGTGCCAGCAATATAGGGGGGGGTACTGAAGCTTTCTTT; J gene: TRBJ1-1; D gene: NA; V gene: TRBV2; clone size: few
CDR3 protein: CASSLGAGGGDLYGYTF; CDR3 DNA: TGCGCCAGCAGCTTGGGTGCAGGAGGAGGGGACCTGTATGGCTACACCTTC; J gene: TRBJ1-2; D gene: NA; V gene: TRBV5-1; clone size: NA
CDR3 protein: CASSLRTSGTGEQFF; CDR3 DNA: TGTGCCAGCAGCTTACGGACTAGCGGGACTGGTGAGCAGTTCTTC; J gene: TRBJ2-1; D gene: TRBD2; V gene: TRBV7-3; clone size: NA
CDR3 protein: CASRDRVDAGELFF; CDR3 DNA: TGCGCCAGCAGAGACAGGGTCGACGCCGGGGAGCTGTTTTTT; J gene: TRBJ2-2; D gene: TRBD1; V gene: TRBV10-1; clone size: NA
CDR3 protein: CASSIRVQRGTPLPYNEQFF; CDR3 DNA: TGTGCCAGTAGTATCAGGGTACAGCGAGGAACTCCTCTCCCCTACAATGAGCAGTTCTTC; J gene: TRBJ2-1; D gene: NA; V gene: TRBV19; clone size: NA
CDR3 protein: CASGFNGGLAGNTIYF; CDR3 DNA: TGTGCTAGTGGTTTCAACGGGGGATTGGCTGGAAACACCATATATTTT; J gene: TRBJ1-3; D gene: NA; V gene: TRBV12-5; clone size: NA
CDR3 protein: CASSLEVENIQYF; CDR3 DNA: TGTGCCAGCAGCTTAGAAGTAGAAAACATTCAGTACTTC; J gene: TRBJ2-4; D gene: NA; V gene: TRBV11-2; clone size: few
CDR3 protein: CASSDTSDTEAFF; CDR3 DNA: TGTGCCAGCAGTGACACTTCAGATACTGAAGCTTTCTTT; J gene: TRBJ1-1; D gene: NA; V gene: TRBV6-1; clone size: NA
CDR3 protein: CASSYFAGSGTDTQYF; CDR3 DNA: TGTGCCAGCAGCTACTTTGCGGGGAGCGGCACAGATACGCAGTATTTT; J gene: TRBJ2-3; D gene: NA; V gene: TRBV7-3; clone size: NA
CDR3 protein: CAWSSPGSNPSNEQFF; CDR3 DNA: TGTGCCTGGAGTTCCCCCGGGAGCAACCCCTCCAATGAGCAGTTCTTC; J gene: TRBJ2-1; D gene: NA; V gene: TRBV30; clone size: NA
CDR3 protein: CASRVDRGYLNEQFF; CDR3 DNA: TGCGCCAGCAGAGTTGACAGGGGTTATTTAAATGAGCAGTTCTTC; J gene: TRBJ2-1; D gene: TRBD1; V gene: TRBV5-1; clone size: NA
CDR3 protein: CASSPRQGEEDTQYF; CDR3 DNA: TGTGCCAGCAGCCCAAGACAGGGGGAGGAAGATACGCAGTATTTT; J gene: TRBJ2-3; D gene: TRBD1; V gene: TRBV5-4; clone size: NA
CDR3 protein: CASSLSGQGARRANVLTF; CDR3 DNA: TGTGCCAGCAGCCTTTCCGGACAGGGGGCCCGGAGGGCCAACGTCCTGACTTTC; J gene: TRBJ2-6; D gene: NA; V gene: TRBV21-1; clone size: once
CDR3 protein: CASRHGTEAFF; CDR3 DNA: TGTGCCAGCAGGCATGGCACTGAAGCTTTCTTT; J gene: TRBJ1-1; D gene: NA; V gene: TRBV6-1; clone size: NA
CDR3 protein: CASSLWTGGAQPQHF; CDR3 DNA: TGTGCCAGCAGCTTGTGGACAGGGGGGGCTCAGCCCCAGCATTTT; J gene: TRBJ1-5; D gene: TRBD1; V gene: TRBV5-5; clone size: few
CDR3 protein: CASSLEQGGSGETQYF; CDR3 DNA: TGCGCCAGCAGCTTGGAGCAGGGGGGTTCGGGAGAGACCCAGTACTTC; J gene: TRBJ2-5; D gene: NA; V gene: TRBV5-1; clone size: few
CDR3 protein: CASSPIRAHEQYF; CDR3 DNA: TGTGCCAGCAGCCCGATTCGCGCCCACGAGCAGTACTTC; J gene: TRBJ2-7; D gene: NA; V gene: TRBV11-2; clone size: few
CDR3 protein: CASSPQGNLNTEAFF; CDR3 DNA: TGTGCCAGCTCACCACAGGGTAATCTGAACACTGAAGCTTTCTTT; J gene: TRBJ1-1; D gene: NA; V gene: TRBV18; clone size: NA
CDR3 protein: CASSPGRAQQPQHF; CDR3 DNA: TGTGCCAGCAGCCCCGGAAGGGCCCAACAGCCCCAGCATTTT; J gene: TRBJ1-5; D gene: NA; V gene: TRBV6-6; clone size: NA
CDR3 protein: CASSPGQGNGELFF; CDR3 DNA: TGCGCCAGCAGCCCGGGACAGGGGAACGGGGAGCTGTTTTTT; J gene: TRBJ2-2; D gene: TRBD1; V gene: TRBV5-1; clone size: NA
CDR3 protein: CASNKPSSGANVLTF; CDR3 DNA: TGTGCCAGCAACAAACCGAGCTCTGGGGCCAACGTCCTGACTTTC; J gene: TRBJ2-6; D gene: NA; V gene: TRBV7-2; clone size: NA
CDR3 protein: CASSYLDSSTDRDF; CDR3 DNA: TGTGCCAGCAGTTACTTGGACAGTTCCACTGATCGGGACTTT; J gene: TRBJ1-1; D gene: NA; V gene: TRBV6-5; clone size: NA
CDR3 protein: CASSLSGSSKTQYF; CDR3 DNA: TGTGCCAGCAGCTTGAGCGGGAGTAGTAAGACCCAGTACTTC; J gene: TRBJ2-5; D gene: TRBD2; V gene: TRBV7-2; clone size: NA
CDR3 protein: CASSLTSSGNTIYF; CDR3 DNA: TGTGCCAGCAGCCTAACGAGCTCTGGAAACACCATATATTTT; J gene: TRBJ1-3; D gene: NA; V gene: TRBV7-9; clone size: NA
CDR3 protein: CASSRTANTEAFF; CDR3 DNA: TGCGCCAGCAGCCGGACAGCCAACACTGAAGCTTTCTTT; J gene: TRBJ1-1; D gene: NA; V gene: TRBV4-3; clone size: NA
CDR3 protein: CASSVRDSNSPLHF; CDR3 DNA: TGTGCCAGCAGCGTCCGGGACAGTAATTCACCCCTCCACTTT; J gene: TRBJ1-6; D gene: TRBD1; V gene: TRBV9; clone size: NA
CDR3 protein: CASSHDRSNQPQHF; CDR3 DNA: TGTGCCAGCAGCCACGACAGGAGCAATCAGCCCCAGCATTTT; J gene: TRBJ1-5; D gene: NA; V gene: TRBV2; clone size: NA
CDR3 protein: CASSLNSYEQYF; CDR3 DNA: TGCGCCAGCAGCCTGAACTCCTACGAGCAGTACTTC; J gene: TRBJ2-7; D gene: NA; V gene: TRBV5-1; clone size: NA
CDR3 protein: CASSLGGQPTDTQYF; CDR3 DNA: TGCGCCAGCAGCTTGGGCGGACAACCGACAGATACGCAGTATTTT; J gene: TRBJ2-3; D gene: NA; V gene: TRBV5-1; clone size: few
CDR3 protein: CASSPQGAYEQYF; CDR3 DNA: TGTGCCAGCTCCCCACAGGGGGCCTACGAGCAGTACTTC; J gene: TRBJ2-7; D gene: TRBD1; V gene: TRBV18; clone size: NA
CDR3 protein: CASSEAPRTANYEQYF; CDR3 DNA: TGTGCCAGCAGTGAAGCGCCCAGGACCGCAAACTACGAGCAGTACTTC; J gene: TRBJ2-7; D gene: NA; V gene: TRBV2; clone size: NA
CDR3 protein: CASSDWGVNEQFF; CDR3 DNA: TGTGCCAGCAGCGACTGGGGGGTCAATGAGCAGTTCTTC; J gene: TRBJ2-1; D gene: NA; V gene: TRBV11-2; clone size: NA
CDR3 protein: CSVPRDRQANTEAFF; CDR3 DNA: TGCAGCGTTCCAAGGGACAGACAAGCGAACACTGAAGCTTTCTTT; J gene: TRBJ1-1; D gene: TRBD1; V gene: TRBV29-1; clone size: NA
CDR3 protein: CASSQGISGTGGYEQYF; CDR3 DNA: TGTGCCAGCAGCCAAGGGATCTCCGGGACAGGGGGGTACGAGCAGTACTTC; J gene: TRBJ2-7; D gene: TRBD1; V gene: TRBV4-2; clone size: NA
CDR3 protein: CASTPEGGFSSGNTIYF; CDR3 DNA: TGTGCCAGCACCCCCGAGGGAGGTTTTAGCTCTGGAAACACCATATATTTT; J gene: TRBJ1-3; D gene: NA; V gene: TRBV7-2; clone size: NA
CDR3 protein: CASSLAEGRNTGELFF; CDR3 DNA: TGTGCCAGCAGCTTAGCGGAGGGACGCAACACCGGGGAGCTGTTTTTT; J gene: TRBJ2-2; D gene: NA; V gene: TRBV7-6; clone size: NA
CDR3 protein: CASSTHPGGASNEQFF; CDR3 DNA: TGTGCCAGCAGCACGCATCCCGGGGGGGCCTCGAATGAGCAGTTCTTC; J gene: TRBJ2-1; D gene: TRBD2; V gene: TRBV11-3; clone size: NA
CDR3 protein: CASSEALNYGYTF; CDR3 DNA: TGCGCCAGCAGTGAGGCACTTAACTATGGCTACACCTTC; J gene: TRBJ1-2; D gene: NA; V gene: TRBV10-1; clone size: few
CDR3 protein: CAISEPGDYGYTF; CDR3 DNA: TGTGCCATCAGTGAACCCGGGGACTATGGCTACACCTTC; J gene: TRBJ1-2; D gene: NA; V gene: TRBV10-3; clone size: NA
CDR3 protein: CASSMNWSPTGEAFF; CDR3 DNA: TGTGCCAGTAGTATGAATTGGAGTCCCACTGGTGAAGCTTTCTTT; J gene: TRBJ1-1; D gene: NA; V gene: TRBV19; clone size: NA
CDR3 protein: CASSLAGTVSPLHF; CDR3 DNA: TGCGCCAGCAGCCTAGCCGGGACAGTATCACCCCTCCACTTT; J gene: TRBJ1-6; D gene: TRBD1; V gene: TRBV4-3; clone size: few
CDR3 protein: CASSPLRGAGQETQYF; CDR3 DNA: TGTGCCAGCTCACCCCTCCGAGGAGCGGGACAAGAGACCCAGTACTTC; J gene: TRBJ2-5; D gene: TRBD2; V gene: TRBV18; clone size: NA
CDR3 protein: CASSLSSGGDRSYEQYF; CDR3 DNA: TGCGCCAGCAGCTTGTCCAGTGGAGGAGACAGGAGCTACGAGCAGTACTTC; J gene: TRBJ2-7; D gene: NA; V gene: TRBV5-1; clone size: NA
CDR3 protein: CAISEGTAGGFNEQFF; CDR3 DNA: TGTGCCATCAGTGAAGGAACTGCGGGAGGGTTTAATGAGCAGTTCTTC; J gene: TRBJ2-1; D gene: TRBD2; V gene: TRBV10-3; clone size: NA